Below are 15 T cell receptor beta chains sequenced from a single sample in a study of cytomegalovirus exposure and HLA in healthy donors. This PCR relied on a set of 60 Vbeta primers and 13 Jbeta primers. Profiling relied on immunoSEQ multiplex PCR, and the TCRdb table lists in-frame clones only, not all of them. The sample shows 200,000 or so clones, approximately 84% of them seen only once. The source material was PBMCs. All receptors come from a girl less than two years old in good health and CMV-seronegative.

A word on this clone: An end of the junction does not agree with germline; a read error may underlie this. The CDR3 spells CMRAFNTEAFF. The CDR3 DNA reads TGCATGAGGGCCTTCAACACTGAAGCTTTCTTT. The rearrangement uses TRBV30 and TRBJ1-1; D remains ambiguous. Germline CDR1 and CDR2: GTSNPN and SVGIG (reference sequence). CDR3 size: 11 residues.

This CDR3 reads CASSFGDRNTGELFF. The CDR3, as DNA: TGCGCCAGCAGCTTTGGAGACAGAAACACCGGGGAGCTGTTTTTT. The chain combines TRBV5-1 with TRBJ2-2; possibly TRBD1 for D (5 bases). Germline-derived CDR1 and CDR2 are SGHRS and YFSETQ. The length of the CDR3 is 15 residues. Trimming left V 2 bases short and J 2 bases short, with 10 bases between.

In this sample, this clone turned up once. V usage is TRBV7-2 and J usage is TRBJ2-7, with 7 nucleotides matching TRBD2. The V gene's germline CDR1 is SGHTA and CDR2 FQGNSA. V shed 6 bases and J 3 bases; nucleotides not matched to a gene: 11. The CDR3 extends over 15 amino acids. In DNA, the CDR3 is TGTGCCAGCAGTAACTCGGGGGGTACTAACTACGAGCAGTACTTC. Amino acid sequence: CASSNSGGTNYEQYF.

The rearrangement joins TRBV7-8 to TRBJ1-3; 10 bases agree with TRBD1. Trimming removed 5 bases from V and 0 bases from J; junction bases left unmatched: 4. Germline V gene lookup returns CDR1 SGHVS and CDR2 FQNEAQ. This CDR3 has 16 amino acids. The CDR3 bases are TGTGCCAGCAGCCCTAGGACAGGGGGCTCTGGAAACACCATATATTTT. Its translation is CASSPRTGGSGNTIYF.

The CDR3 loop reads CASSLSVAGGPDEQFF. The CDR3 DNA reads TGCGCCAGCAGCTTGTCTGTAGCGGGAGGGCCGGATGAGCAGTTCTTC. The chain has TRBV5-1 and TRBJ2-1; 11 nucleotides agree with TRBD2. The CDR3 totals 16 residues. CDR1 is SGHRS, CDR2 YFSETQ, per germline. V was pared by 1 base and J by 8 bases, with 8 bases of the junction left unmatched.

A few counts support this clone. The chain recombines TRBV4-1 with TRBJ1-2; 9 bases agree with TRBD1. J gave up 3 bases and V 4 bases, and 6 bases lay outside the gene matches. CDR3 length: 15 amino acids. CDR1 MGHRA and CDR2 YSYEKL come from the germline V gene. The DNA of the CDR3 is TGCGCCAGCAGCCTCACCTGGACAGGGGACTATGGCTACACCTTC. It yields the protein CASSLTWTGDYGYTF.

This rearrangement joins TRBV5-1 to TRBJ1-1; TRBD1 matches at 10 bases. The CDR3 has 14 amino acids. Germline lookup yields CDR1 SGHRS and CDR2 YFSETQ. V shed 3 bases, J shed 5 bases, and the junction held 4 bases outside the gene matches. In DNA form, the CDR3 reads TGCGCCAGCAGCTCGGACAGGGGGACGACTGAAGCTTTCTTT. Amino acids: CASSSDRGTTEAFF.

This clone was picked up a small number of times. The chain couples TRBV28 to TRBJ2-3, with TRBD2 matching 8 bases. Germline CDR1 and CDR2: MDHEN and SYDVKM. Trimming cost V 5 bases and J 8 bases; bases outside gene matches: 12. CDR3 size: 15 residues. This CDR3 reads CASSTHGGAGGTQYF. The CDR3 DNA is TGTGCCAGCAGTACCCACGGGGGGGCTGGGGGTACGCAGTATTTT. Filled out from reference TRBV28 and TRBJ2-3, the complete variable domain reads DVKVTQSSRYLVKRTGEKVFLECVQDMDHENMFWYRQDPGLGLRLIYFSYDVKMKEKGDIPEGYSVSREKKERFSLILESASTNQTSMYLCASSTHGGAGGTQYFGPGTRLTVL.

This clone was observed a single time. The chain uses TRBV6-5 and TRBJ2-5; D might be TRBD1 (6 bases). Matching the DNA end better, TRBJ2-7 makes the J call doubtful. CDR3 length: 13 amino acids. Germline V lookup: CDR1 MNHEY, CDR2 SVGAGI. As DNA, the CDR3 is TGTGCCAGCAGTTACACAGGGTGGCTCGAGCAGTACTTC. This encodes CASSYTGWLEQYF.

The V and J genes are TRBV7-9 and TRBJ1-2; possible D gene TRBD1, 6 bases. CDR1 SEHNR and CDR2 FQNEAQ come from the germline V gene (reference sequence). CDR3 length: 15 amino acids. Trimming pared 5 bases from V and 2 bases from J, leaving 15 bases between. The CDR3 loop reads CASSPGGGGNYGYTF. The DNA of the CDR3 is TGTGCCAGCAGCCCTGGGGGGGGCGGGAACTATGGCTACACCTTC.

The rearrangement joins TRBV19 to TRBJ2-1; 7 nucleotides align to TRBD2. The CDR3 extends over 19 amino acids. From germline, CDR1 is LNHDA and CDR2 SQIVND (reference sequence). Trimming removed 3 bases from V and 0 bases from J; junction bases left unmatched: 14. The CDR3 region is CASSILSSGRLSSYNEQFF. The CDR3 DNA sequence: TGTGCCAGTAGTATTTTGTCTAGCGGAAGACTAAGCTCCTACAATGAGCAGTTCTTC.

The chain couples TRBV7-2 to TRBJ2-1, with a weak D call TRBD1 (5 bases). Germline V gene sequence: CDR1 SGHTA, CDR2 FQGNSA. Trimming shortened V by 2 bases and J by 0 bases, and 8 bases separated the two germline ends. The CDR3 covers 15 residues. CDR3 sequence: CASSLQGSSYNEQFF. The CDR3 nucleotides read TGTGCCAGCAGCTTACAGGGAAGCTCCTACAATGAGCAGTTCTTC.

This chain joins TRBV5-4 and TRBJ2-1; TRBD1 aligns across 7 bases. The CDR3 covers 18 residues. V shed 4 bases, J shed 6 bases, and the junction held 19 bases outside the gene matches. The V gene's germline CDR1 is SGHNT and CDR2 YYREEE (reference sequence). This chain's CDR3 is CASSRGGHTSQGSNEQFF. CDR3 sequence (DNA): TGTGCCAGCAGCCGAGGGGGACACACATCACAGGGGAGCAATGAGCAGTTCTTC.

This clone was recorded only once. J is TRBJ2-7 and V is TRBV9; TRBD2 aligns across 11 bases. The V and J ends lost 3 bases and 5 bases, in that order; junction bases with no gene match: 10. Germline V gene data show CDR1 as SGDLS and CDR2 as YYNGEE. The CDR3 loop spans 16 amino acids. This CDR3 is CASSASPLAGGHEQYF. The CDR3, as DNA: TGTGCCAGCAGCGCCTCGCCTCTAGCGGGAGGCCACGAGCAGTACTTC. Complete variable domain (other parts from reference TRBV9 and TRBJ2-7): DSGVTQTPKHLITATGQRVTLRCSPRSGDLSVYWYQQSLDQGLQFLIQYYNGEERAKGNILERFSAQQFPDLHSELNLSSLELGDSALYFCASSASPLAGGHEQYFGPGTRLTVT.

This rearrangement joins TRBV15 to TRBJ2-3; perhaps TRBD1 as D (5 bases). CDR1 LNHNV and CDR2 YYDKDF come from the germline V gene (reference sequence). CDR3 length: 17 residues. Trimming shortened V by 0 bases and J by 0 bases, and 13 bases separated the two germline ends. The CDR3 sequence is CATSRDQGATSTDTQYF. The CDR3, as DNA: TGTGCCACCAGCAGAGATCAGGGTGCTACTAGCACAGATACGCAGTATTTT.